This T cell receptor (beta chain) is from a study of cytomegalovirus exposure and HLA in healthy donors. Trimming took 6 bases from V and 3 from J; bases not matched to a gene: 3. CDR1 WSHSY and CDR2 SAAADI come from the germline V gene. The CDR3 extends over 14 amino acids. Both 60 Vbeta primers and 13 Jbeta primers went into the PCR. Assay used: immunoSEQ multiplex PCR; TCRdb lists only in-frame clones, some missing. The sample lists roughly 240,000 clones, over 80% occurring once. In the case of this clone: Its target is unknown.

Study-level results: Specificity of three CMV-associated chains for CMV antigens was verified in vitro.

This sequence originates from a woman aged 35 to 49 in good health and CMV-seropositive. This chain links TRBV10-2 with TRBJ2-5; 11 bases fit TRBD2. The sequenced sample was PBMCs. The CDR3 DNA reads as TGCGCCAGCAGATTAGCGGGAGGGGAAGAGACCCAGTACTTC. It codes for CASRLAGGEETQYF.